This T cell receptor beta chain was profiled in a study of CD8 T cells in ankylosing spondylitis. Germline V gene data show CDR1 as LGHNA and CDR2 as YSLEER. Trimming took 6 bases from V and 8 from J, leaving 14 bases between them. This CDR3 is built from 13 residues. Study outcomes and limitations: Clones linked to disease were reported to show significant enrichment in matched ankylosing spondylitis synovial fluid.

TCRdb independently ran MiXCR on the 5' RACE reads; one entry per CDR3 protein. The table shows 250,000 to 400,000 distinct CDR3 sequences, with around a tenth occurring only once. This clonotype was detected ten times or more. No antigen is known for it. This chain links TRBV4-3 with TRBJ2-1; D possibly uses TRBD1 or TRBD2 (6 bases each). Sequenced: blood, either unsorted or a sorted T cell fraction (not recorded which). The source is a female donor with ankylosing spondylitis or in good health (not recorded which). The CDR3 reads CASSQHRDYEQFF. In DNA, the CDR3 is TGCGCCAGCAGTCAACACAGGGACTATGAGCAGTTCTTC.